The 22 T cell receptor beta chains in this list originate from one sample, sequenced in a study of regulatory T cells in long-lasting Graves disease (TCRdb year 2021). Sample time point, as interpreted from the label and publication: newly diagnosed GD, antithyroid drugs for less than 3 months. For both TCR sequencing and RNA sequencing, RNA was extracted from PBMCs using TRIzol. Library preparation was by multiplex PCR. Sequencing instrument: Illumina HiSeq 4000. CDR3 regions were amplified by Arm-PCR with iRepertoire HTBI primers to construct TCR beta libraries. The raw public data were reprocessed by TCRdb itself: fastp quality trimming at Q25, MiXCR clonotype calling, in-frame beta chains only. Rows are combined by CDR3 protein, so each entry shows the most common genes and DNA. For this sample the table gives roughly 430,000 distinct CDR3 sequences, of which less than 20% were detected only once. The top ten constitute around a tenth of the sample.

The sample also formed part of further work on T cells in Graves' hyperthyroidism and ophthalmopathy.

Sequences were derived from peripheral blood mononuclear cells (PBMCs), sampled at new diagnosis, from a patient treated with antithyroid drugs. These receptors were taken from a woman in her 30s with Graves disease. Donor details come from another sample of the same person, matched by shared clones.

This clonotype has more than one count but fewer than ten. This CDR3 reads CASSQAEREGNEQFF. CDR3 nucleotide sequence: TGCGCCAGCAGCCAAGCTGAGCGGGAGGGAAATGAGCAGTTCTTC. The chain is built from TRBV4-1 and TRBJ2-1; 10 nucleotides match TRBD2. CDR3 length: 15 residues. Germline lookup yields CDR1 MGHRA and CDR2 YSYEKL. V was clipped by 1 base and J by 7 bases; unmatched bases: 4.

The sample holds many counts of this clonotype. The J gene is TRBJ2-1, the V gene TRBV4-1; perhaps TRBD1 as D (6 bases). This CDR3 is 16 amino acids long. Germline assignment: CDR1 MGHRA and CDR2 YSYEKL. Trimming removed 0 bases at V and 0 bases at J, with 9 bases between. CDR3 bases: TGCGCCAGCAGCCAAGAGAGGGGGAGCTCCTACAATGAGCAGTTCTTC. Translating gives CASSQERGSSYNEQFF.

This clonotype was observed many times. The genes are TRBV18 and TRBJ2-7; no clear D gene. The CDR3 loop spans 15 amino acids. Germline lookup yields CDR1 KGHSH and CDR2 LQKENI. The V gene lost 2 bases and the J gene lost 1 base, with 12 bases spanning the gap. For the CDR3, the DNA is TGTGCCAGCTCACCAATAGTGGCAAATTCCTACGAGCAGTACTTC. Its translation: CASSPIVANSYEQYF.

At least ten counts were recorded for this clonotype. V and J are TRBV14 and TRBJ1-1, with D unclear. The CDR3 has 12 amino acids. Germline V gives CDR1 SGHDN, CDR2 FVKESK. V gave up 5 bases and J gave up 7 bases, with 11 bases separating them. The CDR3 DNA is TGTGCCAGCAGCAAGGGATGGGGTGAAGCTTTCTTT. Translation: CASSKGWGEAFF.

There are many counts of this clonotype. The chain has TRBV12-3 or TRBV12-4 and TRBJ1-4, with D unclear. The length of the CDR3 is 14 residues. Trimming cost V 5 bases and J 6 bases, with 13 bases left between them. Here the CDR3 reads CASSVGGQHEKLFF. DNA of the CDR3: TGTGCCAGCAGTGTGGGAGGGCAGCATGAAAAACTGTTTTTT.

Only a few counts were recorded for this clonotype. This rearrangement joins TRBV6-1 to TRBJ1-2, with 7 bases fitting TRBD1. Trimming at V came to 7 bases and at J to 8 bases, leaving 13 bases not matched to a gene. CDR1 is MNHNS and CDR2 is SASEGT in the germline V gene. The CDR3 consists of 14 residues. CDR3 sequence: CASNEQGLTLGYTF. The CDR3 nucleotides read TGTGCCAGCAACGAACAGGGGCTGACTTTGGGCTACACCTTC.

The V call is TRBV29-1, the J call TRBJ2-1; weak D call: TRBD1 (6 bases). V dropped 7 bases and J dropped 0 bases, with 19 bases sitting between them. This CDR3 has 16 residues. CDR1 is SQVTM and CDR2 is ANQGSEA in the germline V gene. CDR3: CSASGWTEDSYNEQFF. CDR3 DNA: TGCAGCGCTTCGGGGTGGACAGAGGACTCCTACAATGAGCAGTTCTTC.

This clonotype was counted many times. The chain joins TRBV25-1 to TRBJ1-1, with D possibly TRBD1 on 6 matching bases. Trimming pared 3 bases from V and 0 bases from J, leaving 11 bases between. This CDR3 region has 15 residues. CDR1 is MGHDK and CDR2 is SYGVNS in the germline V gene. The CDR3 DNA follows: TGTGCCAGCAGTGAGGAGGGGGACATGAACACTGAAGCTTTCTTT. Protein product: CASSEEGDMNTEAFF.

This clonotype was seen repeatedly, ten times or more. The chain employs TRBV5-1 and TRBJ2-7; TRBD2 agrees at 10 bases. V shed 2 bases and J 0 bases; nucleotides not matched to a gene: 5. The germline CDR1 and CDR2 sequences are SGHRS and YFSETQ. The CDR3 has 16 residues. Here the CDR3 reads CASSFLAGEGSYEQYF. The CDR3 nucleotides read TGCGCCAGCAGCTTCCTAGCGGGAGAAGGCTCCTACGAGCAGTACTTC.

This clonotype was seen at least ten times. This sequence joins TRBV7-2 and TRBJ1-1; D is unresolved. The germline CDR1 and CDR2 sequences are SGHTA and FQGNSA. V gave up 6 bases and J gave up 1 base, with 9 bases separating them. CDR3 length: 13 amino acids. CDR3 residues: CASRGPGNTEAFF. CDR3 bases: TGTGCCAGCAGAGGGCCGGGGAACACTGAAGCTTTCTTT.

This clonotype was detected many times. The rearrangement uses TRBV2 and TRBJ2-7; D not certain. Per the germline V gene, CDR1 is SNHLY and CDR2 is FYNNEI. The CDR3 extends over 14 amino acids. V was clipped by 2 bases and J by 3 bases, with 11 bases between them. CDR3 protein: CASSEPQALYEQYF. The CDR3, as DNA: TGTGCCAGCAGTGAACCGCAGGCCCTCTACGAGCAGTACTTC.

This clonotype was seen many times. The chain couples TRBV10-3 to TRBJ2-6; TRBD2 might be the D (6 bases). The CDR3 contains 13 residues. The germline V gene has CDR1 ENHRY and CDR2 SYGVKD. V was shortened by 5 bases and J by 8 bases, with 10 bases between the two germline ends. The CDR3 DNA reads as TGTGCCATCAGTTTGGAGGGGACCAACGTCCTGACTTTC. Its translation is CAISLEGTNVLTF.

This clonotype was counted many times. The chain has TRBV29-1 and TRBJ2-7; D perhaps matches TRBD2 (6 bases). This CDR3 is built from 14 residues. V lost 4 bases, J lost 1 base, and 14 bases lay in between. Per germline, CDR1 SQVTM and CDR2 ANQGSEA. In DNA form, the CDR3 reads TGCAGCGTTGGCGGGGCGGAACTTTCCTACGAGCAGTACTTC. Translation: CSVGGAELSYEQYF.

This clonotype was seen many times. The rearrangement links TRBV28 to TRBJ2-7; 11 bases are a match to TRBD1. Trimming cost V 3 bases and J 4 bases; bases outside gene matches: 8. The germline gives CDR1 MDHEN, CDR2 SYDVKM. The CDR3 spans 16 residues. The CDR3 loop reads CASSFLGTGGVYEQYF. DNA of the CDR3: TGTGCCAGCAGTTTCCTCGGGACAGGGGGGGTGTACGAGCAGTACTTC.

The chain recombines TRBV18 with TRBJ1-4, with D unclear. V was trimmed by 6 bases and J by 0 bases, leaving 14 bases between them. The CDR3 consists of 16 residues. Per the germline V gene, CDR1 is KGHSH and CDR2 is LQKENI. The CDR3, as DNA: TGTGCCAGCTCGTATAGGACTGTTGCAACTAATGAAAAACTGTTTTTT. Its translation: CASSYRTVATNEKLFF.

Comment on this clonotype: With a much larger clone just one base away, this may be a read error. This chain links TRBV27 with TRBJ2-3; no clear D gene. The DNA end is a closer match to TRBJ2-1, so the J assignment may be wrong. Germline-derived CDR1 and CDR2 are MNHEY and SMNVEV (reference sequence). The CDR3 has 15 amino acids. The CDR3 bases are TGTGCCAGCAGTCCAATCTGGGGTCTGTACAGTGAGCAGTTCTTC. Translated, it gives CASSPIWGLYSEQFF.

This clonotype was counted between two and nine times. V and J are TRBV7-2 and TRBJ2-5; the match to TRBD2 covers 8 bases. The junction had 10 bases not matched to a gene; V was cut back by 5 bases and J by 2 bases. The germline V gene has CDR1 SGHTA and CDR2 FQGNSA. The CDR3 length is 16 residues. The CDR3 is CASSQRSGSSQETQYF. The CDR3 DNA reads TGTGCCAGCAGCCAAAGGAGCGGGAGCTCACAAGAGACCCAGTACTTC.

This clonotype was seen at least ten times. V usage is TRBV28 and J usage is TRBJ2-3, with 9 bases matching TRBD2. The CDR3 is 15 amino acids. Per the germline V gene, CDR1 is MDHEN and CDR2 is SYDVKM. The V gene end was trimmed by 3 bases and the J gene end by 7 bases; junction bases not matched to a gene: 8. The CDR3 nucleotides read TGTGCCAGCAGTTTCCAGCGGGAGGCCTCGTATACGCAGTATTTT. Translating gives CASSFQREASYTQYF.

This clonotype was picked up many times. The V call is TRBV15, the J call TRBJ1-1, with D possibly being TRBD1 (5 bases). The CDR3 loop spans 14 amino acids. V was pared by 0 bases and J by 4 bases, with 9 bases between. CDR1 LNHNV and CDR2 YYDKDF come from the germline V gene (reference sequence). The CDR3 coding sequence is TGTGCCACCAGCAGAGATTTTGGGGGCACTGAAGCTTTCTTT. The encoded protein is CATSRDFGGTEAFF.

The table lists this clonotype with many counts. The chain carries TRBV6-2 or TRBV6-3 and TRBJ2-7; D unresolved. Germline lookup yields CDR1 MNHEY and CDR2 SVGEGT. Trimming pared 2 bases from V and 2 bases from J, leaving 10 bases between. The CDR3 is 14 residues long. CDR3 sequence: CASSYVNRAYEQYF. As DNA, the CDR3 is TGTGCCAGCAGTTACGTAAATCGTGCCTACGAGCAGTACTTC.

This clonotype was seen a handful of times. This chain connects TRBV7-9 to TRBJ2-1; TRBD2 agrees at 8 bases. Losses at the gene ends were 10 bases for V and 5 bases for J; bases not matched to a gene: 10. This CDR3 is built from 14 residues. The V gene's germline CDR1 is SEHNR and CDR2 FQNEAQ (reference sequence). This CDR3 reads CATAGGLGNNEQFF. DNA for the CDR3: TGTGCCACCGCCGGGGGACTAGGTAACAATGAGCAGTTCTTC. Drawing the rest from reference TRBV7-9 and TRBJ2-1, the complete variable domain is DTGVSQNPRHKITKRGQNVTFRCDPISEHNRLYWYRQTLGQGPEFLTYFQNEAQLEKSRLLSDRFSAERPKGSFSTLEIQRTEQGDSAMYLCATAGGLGNNEQFFGPGTRLTVL.

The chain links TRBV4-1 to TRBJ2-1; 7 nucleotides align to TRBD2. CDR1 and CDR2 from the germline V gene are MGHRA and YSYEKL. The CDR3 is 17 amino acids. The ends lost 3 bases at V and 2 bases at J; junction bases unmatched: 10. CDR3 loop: CASSQVSRDYAYNEQFF. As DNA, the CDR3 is TGCGCCAGCAGCCAGGTTTCCCGGGACTATGCCTACAATGAGCAGTTCTTC.